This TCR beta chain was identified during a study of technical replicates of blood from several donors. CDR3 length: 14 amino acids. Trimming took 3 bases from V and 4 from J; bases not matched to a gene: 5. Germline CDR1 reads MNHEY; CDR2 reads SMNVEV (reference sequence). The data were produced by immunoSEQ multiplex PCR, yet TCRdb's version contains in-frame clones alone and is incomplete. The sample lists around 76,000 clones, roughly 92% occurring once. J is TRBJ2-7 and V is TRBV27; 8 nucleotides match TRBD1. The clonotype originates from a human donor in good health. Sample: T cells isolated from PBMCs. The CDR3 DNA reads TGTGCCAGCAGTTTCTCGGACAGGGATTACGAGCAGTACTTC. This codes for CASSFSDRDYEQYF.